This T cell receptor (beta chain) was obtained from a study of blood T cell repertoires in COVID-19. Overall study context: Samples came from the United States, Italy and Spain, spanning acute and convalescent COVID-19.

In this sample, this clone turned up once. The J segment lost 8 bases and the V segment lost 6 bases, leaving 12 bases of the junction unmatched. The CDR3 has 16 residues. Looked up from germline, CDR1 is MRHNA and CDR2 is SNTAGT. Sequencing used immunoSEQ multiplex PCR; TCRdb keeps in-frame clones, though not all of them. The sample includes over 85,000 clones, around 90% of them seen just once. The J gene is TRBJ2-3, the V gene TRBV6-4; TRBD2 agrees at 12 bases. The receptor comes from a male donor with acute or convalescent COVID-19. Sequencing was performed on peripheral blood. This CDR3 reads CASSRGLAGISPTQYF. The CDR3 bases are TGTGCCAGCAGCCGCGGACTAGCGGGAATCTCCCCTACGCAGTATTTT.